Sequencing of this T cell receptor (beta chain) was carried out in a study of beta chain features in type 1 diabetes. Findings and caveats of the study: PCR might preferentially amplify shorter templates, equally in patients and controls.

CDR1 is SGHTA and CDR2 is FQGNSA in the germline V gene. V shed 4 bases, J shed 0 bases, and the junction held 3 bases outside the gene matches. This CDR3 has 17 amino acids. Investigators reverse transcribed all isolated RNA, so they sequenced expressed TCRB transcripts. The method was immunoSEQ multiplex PCR; TCRdb's version includes in-frame clones alone and lacks a portion of them. The sample shows fewer than 250,000 clones, 68% of them seen only once. As to this clone: Antigen unknown.

The J gene is TRBJ2-1, the V gene TRBV7-2; 13 bases are shared with TRBD2. Sequencing input: naive CD4+ T cells from blood. This receptor was taken from a man aged 25 to 40 in good health. The DNA for the CDR3 is TGTGCCAGCAGCTCCCGGACTAGCGGGAGCTCCTACAATGAGCAGTTCTTC. Amino acids: CASSSRTSGSSYNEQFF.